Below, 11 T cell receptor beta chains from the same sample are listed, as sequenced in a study of cytomegalovirus exposure and HLA in healthy donors. A multiplex PCR was run with 60 Vbeta primers and 13 Jbeta primers. This table comes from immunoSEQ multiplex PCR, and its TCRdb copy is limited to in-frame clones, with some not included. The sample lists 150,000 to 200,000 clones, approximately 84% occurring once. The specimen was PBMCs. The origin of the receptors is a girl between 5 and 17 years old in good health and CMV-seropositive.

The CDR3 region is CASRPGLGEQYF. The CDR3 DNA reads TGTGCCAGCCGTCCGGGTTTGGGCGAGCAGTACTTC. V is TRBV6-5 and J is TRBJ2-7; D is uncertain. The CDR3 runs to 12 residues. V lost 8 bases, J lost 6 bases, and 14 bases lay in between. Germline CDR1 is MNHEY and CDR2 is SVGAGI.

The CDR3 protein is CASSLERGLYYEQYF. For the CDR3, the DNA is TGTGCCAGCAGCTTAGAGAGGGGACTATACTACGAGCAGTACTTC. The V gene is TRBV7-8, the J gene TRBJ2-7, with TRBD2 identical over 7 bases. The CDR3 covers 15 residues. Germline CDR1 reads SGHVS; CDR2 reads FQNEAQ. The junction had 6 bases not matched to a gene; V was cut back by 1 base and J by 3 bases.

This clone was recorded only once. The genes are TRBV6-5 and TRBJ1-5; D is perhaps TRBD1 (5 bases). Germline-derived CDR1 and CDR2 are MNHEY and SVGAGI. CDR3 length: 12 amino acids. V lost 7 bases to trimming and J lost 3 bases, with 7 bases between them. The CDR3 bases are TGTGCCAGCAAGGGGCCCAATCAGCCCCAGCATTTT. It is translated as CASKGPNQPQHF.

There are a few counts of this clone. The V and J genes are TRBV18 and TRBJ2-7, with TRBD1 matching over 9 bases. CDR1 is KGHSH, CDR2 LQKENI, per germline. CDR3 length: 14 residues. Trimming removed 8 bases from V and 5 bases from J; junction bases left unmatched: 10. The CDR3 DNA follows: TGTGCCAGCACGAGCCGGGACAGGGTCCACGAGCAGTACTTC. Its translation is CASTSRDRVHEQYF.

The CDR3 reads CASSIDRRRQGTNQPQHF. The CDR3 nucleotides read TGTGCCAGTAGTATAGATCGGCGCCGACAGGGGACAAATCAGCCCCAGCATTTT. The V gene is TRBV19, the J gene TRBJ1-5, with TRBD1 identical over 8 bases. Looked up from germline, CDR1 is LNHDA and CDR2 is SQIVND (reference sequence). V lost 0 bases and J lost 4; bases outside the gene matches: 11. The CDR3 runs to 18 residues.

This clone has only a few counts. The rearrangement links TRBV4-1 to TRBJ2-5, with 7 bases that match TRBD1. CDR1 is MGHRA, CDR2 YSYEKL, per germline. CDR3 length equals 18 residues. The V gene end was trimmed by 5 bases and the J gene end by 2 bases; junction bases not matched to a gene: 17. CDR3 nucleotides: TGCGCCAGCAGCGTCGTCGATTCGGCTTGGGACAGACAAGAGACCCAGTACTTC. It codes for CASSVVDSAWDRQETQYF.

This rearrangement joins TRBV7-9 to TRBJ2-3; 9 bases agree with TRBD2. V dropped 3 bases and J dropped 3; count of bases not matched to a gene: 7. In germline, CDR1 is SEHNR, CDR2 FQNEAQ (reference sequence). CDR3 length: 16 residues. Here the CDR3 reads CASSLGVAGETDTQYF. CDR3 nucleotides: TGTGCCAGCAGCTTGGGGGTAGCGGGAGAGACAGATACGCAGTATTTT.

As regards this clone: The sample holds other DNA sequences that translate to the same CDR3. This sequence joins TRBV7-6 and TRBJ1-1, with D possibly TRBD1 on 5 matching bases. Between the trimmed V and J ends, which lost 4 bases and 1 base, there was a span of 7 bases. This CDR3 has 13 residues. Per germline, CDR1 SGHVS and CDR2 FNYEAQ. DNA for the CDR3: TGTGCCAGCAGCTCCGGACAGAACACTGAAGCTTTCTTT. Amino acid sequence: CASSSGQNTEAFF.

The CDR3 DNA reads as TGTGCCAGCAGCCAAGATGGGGGGGCCCCAACTAATGAAAAACTGTTTTTT. It yields the protein CASSQDGGAPTNEKLFF. This chain uses TRBV4-2 with TRBJ1-4; D may be TRBD1 (6 bases). V was pared by 0 bases and J by 0 bases, with 11 bases between. The germline CDR1 and CDR2 sequences are LGHNA and YNFKEQ. The CDR3 consists of 17 residues.

A word on this clone: Germline is not matched at one junction end, which may reflect a read error. Other DNA variants within this sample encode the same CDR3. The V and J genes are TRBV5-1 and TRBJ1-5; D gene uncertain. The CDR3 has 14 amino acids. Per the germline V gene, CDR1 is SGHRS and CDR2 is YFSETQ. CDR3 residues: CASSLVPGNQPQHF. CDR3 coding DNA: TGCGCCAGCAGCTTGGTTCCAGGTAATCAGCCCCAGCACTTT.

As for this clone: An end of the junction does not agree with germline; a read error may underlie this. The J gene is TRBJ2-1, the V gene TRBV7-7; 12 bases line up with TRBD2. The V gene's germline CDR1 is SSHAT and CDR2 FNYEAQ (reference sequence). The CDR3 loop spans 15 amino acids. The DNA of the CDR3 is TGTGCTAGCAGCAAGACGGGACTAGCGGGCTCTGAGCAGTTCTTC. Translating it yields CASSKTGLAGSEQFF.